The 18 T cell receptor beta chains below all came from one sample that was sequenced in a study of PD-1 blockade in classical Hodgkin lymphoma. Relapse was seen in all patients after autologous stem cell transplantation, and brentuximab vedotin exposure was variable. TCRdb keeps only in-frame clones here, not all; method: immunoSEQ multiplex PCR. In the table there are 53,000 or so clones, approximately 81% of which are singletons. Sequences were derived from peripheral blood mononuclear cells (PBMCs), sampled at baseline. The receptor source for this set is a human donor with classical Hodgkin lymphoma.

The V gene is TRBV10-3, the J gene TRBJ1-4; the match to TRBD1 covers 8 bases. There are 13 residues in the CDR3. V gave up 10 bases and J gave up 6 bases; unmatched junction bases: 7. Looked up from germline, CDR1 is ENHRY and CDR2 is SYGVKD. CDR3 nucleotide sequence: TGTGCCACCCGCCAGGGGGCGGATGAAAAACTGTTTTTT. Translating it yields CATRQGADEKLFF.

The V and J genes are TRBV30 and TRBJ1-5; weak D call: TRBD1 (5 bases). The germline CDR1 and CDR2 sequences are GTSNPN and SVGIG (reference sequence). The CDR3 loop spans 13 amino acids. V was clipped by 8 bases and J by 4 bases, with 15 bases between them. The CDR3 DNA sequence: TGTGCCGCTTCGGACCAGGGAAATCAGCCCCAGCATTTT. Amino acids: CAASDQGNQPQHF.

This rearrangement joins TRBV4-1 to TRBJ1-2, with 7 nucleotides matching TRBD1. J was trimmed by 3 bases and V by 5 bases; bases with no gene match: 6. This CDR3 is built from 14 residues. CDR1 and CDR2 (germline): MGHRA, YSYEKL. CDR3 nucleotides: TGCGCCAGCAGCACTTACAGGGGTGACTATGGCTACACCTTC. Translated, it gives CASSTYRGDYGYTF.

This sequence joins TRBV5-6 and TRBJ2-2; no clear D. V was pared by 7 bases and J by 6 bases, with 13 bases between. The germline V gene encodes CDR1 SGHDT and CDR2 YYEEEE. The CDR3 has 13 residues. The DNA for the CDR3 is TGTGCCAGCCGCTGGGGTCGTTCCGGGGAGCTGTTTTTT. Encoded protein: CASRWGRSGELFF.

V is TRBV7-2 and J is TRBJ1-2; TRBD1 might be the D (5 bases). The ends were cut back, 2 bases at V and 8 bases at J, with 9 bases in the middle. The CDR3 totals 12 residues. Germline V CDR1 and CDR2: SGHTA, FQGNSA. The CDR3 reads CASSLRRGGYTF. The CDR3 region has the DNA TGTGCCAGCAGCTTAAGGAGGGGCGGCTACACCTTC.

The genes are TRBV20-1 and TRBJ2-2; D gene ambiguous. Trimming cost V 6 bases and J 9 bases, with 11 bases left between them. This CDR3 spans 11 amino acids. The germline CDR1 and CDR2 sequences are DFQATT and SNEGSKA (reference sequence). CDR3 sequence reads: CSARVGRELFF. The CDR3 DNA reads as TGCAGTGCCCGAGTGGGCAGGGAGCTGTTTTTT.

This clone was observed once. V is TRBV6-6 and J is TRBJ1-3; perhaps TRBD1 as D (6 bases). This CDR3 has 15 residues. With 2 bases removed from V and 2 bases from J, the gap between germline ends came to 10 bases. From germline, CDR1 is MNHNY and CDR2 SVGAGI (reference sequence). The CDR3 DNA reads as TGTGCCAGCAGTTACAGGGGGGCGGCTGGAAACACCATATATTTT. Amino acids: CASSYRGAAGNTIYF.

The chain is built from TRBV11-2 and TRBJ2-1; 10 nucleotides line up with TRBD2. The germline gives CDR1 SGHAT, CDR2 FQNNGV. V shed 1 base and J 12 bases; nucleotides not matched to a gene: 9. The CDR3 runs 15 residues. DNA for the CDR3: TGTGCCAGCAGCTTAGTTCTAGCGGGAGAAACATTGCAGTTCTTC. Protein sequence: CASSLVLAGETLQFF.

CDR3 nucleotides: TGTGCCAGCAGCTCACGCCGACAAAACACTGAAGCTTTCTTT. Translated: CASSSRRQNTEAFF. The chain has TRBV7-9 and TRBJ1-1; no clear D gene. The germline gives CDR1 SEHNR, CDR2 FQNEAQ (reference sequence). Trimming pared 4 bases from V and 2 bases from J, leaving 11 bases between. The CDR3 runs to 14 residues. Filled out from reference TRBV7-9 and TRBJ1-1, the complete variable domain reads DTGVSQNPRHKITKRGQNVTFRCDPISEHNRLYWYRQTLGQGPEFLTYFQNEAQLEKSRLLSDRFSAERPKGSFSTLEIQRTEQGDSAMYLCASSSRRQNTEAFFGQGTRLTVV.

J is TRBJ2-2 and V is TRBV4-2; the D gene is possibly TRBD1 (5 bases). The CDR3 runs to 19 residues. Trimming removed 3 bases at V and 1 base at J, with 21 bases between. Germline CDR1 LGHNA, CDR2 YNFKEQ. The CDR3 loop reads CASSQGPRMSVRNTGELFF. Written as DNA, the CDR3 is TGTGCCAGCAGCCAGGGGCCCAGGATGAGTGTTCGGAACACCGGGGAGCTGTTTTTT.

The DNA for the CDR3 is TGTGCCAGCAGCCCCTCGGACGACAATGAGCAGTTCTTC. Protein sequence: CASSPSDDNEQFF. The rearrangement links TRBV4-2 to TRBJ2-1; D not certain. Germline V CDR1 and CDR2: LGHNA, YNFKEQ. The CDR3 covers 13 residues. V lost 4 bases and J 5 bases, leaving 9 bases between the germline ends.

The rearrangement links TRBV11-2 to TRBJ1-3; 7 bases map to TRBD1. Trimming cost V 0 bases and J 0 bases; bases outside gene matches: 11. Germline loops: CDR1 SGHAT, CDR2 FQNNGV. CDR3 length: 19 residues. The CDR3: CASSLEPWTGSSSGNTIYF. The CDR3 nucleotides are TGTGCCAGCAGCTTAGAGCCCTGGACAGGATCCAGCTCTGGAAACACCATATATTTT.

The chain recombines TRBV18 with TRBJ1-2; no firm D call. Trimming shortened V by 6 bases and J by 4 bases, and 12 bases separated the two germline ends. Germline V gene sequence: CDR1 KGHSH, CDR2 LQKENI. The CDR3 is 13 amino acids. CDR3 nucleotide sequence: TGTGCCAGCTCTTCGACGGACTCCTATGGCTACACCTTC. Translated, it gives CASSSTDSYGYTF.

The rearrangement uses TRBV11-2 and TRBJ1-6; D not certain. There are 15 residues in the CDR3. Per germline, CDR1 SGHAT and CDR2 FQNNGV. The V gene lost 0 bases and the J gene lost 7 bases, with 10 bases spanning the gap. CDR3 protein: CASSLDPAWNSPLHF. The CDR3 nucleotides are TGTGCCAGCAGCTTAGATCCGGCCTGGAATTCACCCCTCCACTTT.

The rearrangement uses TRBV6-5 and TRBJ1-1, with unresolved D. Trimming took off 5 bases at V and 7 bases at J, with 14 bases between the two ends. The CDR3 covers 13 residues. Germline V gene lookup returns CDR1 MNHEY and CDR2 SVGAGI. The CDR3 nucleotides read TGTGCCAGCAGTAAGGGAGAGTTCATTGAAGCTTTCTTT. It specifies CASSKGEFIEAFF.

CDR3: CASSLWGGLAHNTGELFF. The DNA for the CDR3 is TGTGCCAGCAGTTTATGGGGAGGACTAGCGCACAACACCGGGGAGCTGTTTTTT. The J gene is TRBJ2-2, the V gene TRBV27; 9 positions agree with TRBD2. Germline values: CDR1 MNHEY, CDR2 SMNVEV (reference sequence). The CDR3 runs 18 residues. Unmatched junction bases numbered 8, after V lost 1 base and J lost 2 bases.

This chain links TRBV2 with TRBJ1-2, with D maybe TRBD1 (5 bases). V was cut by 4 bases and J by 0 bases, with 12 bases left in between. Germline CDR1 reads SNHLY; CDR2 reads FYNNEI. CDR3 size: 15 residues. CDR3 sequence: CASSGYRLANYGYTF. For the CDR3, the DNA is TGTGCCAGCAGTGGCTACAGGTTAGCTAACTATGGCTACACCTTC.

The rearrangement uses TRBV19 and TRBJ1-1, with a tentative D call TRBD1 (5 bases). Germline CDR1 LNHDA, CDR2 SQIVND (reference sequence). The CDR3 runs 14 residues. V lost 7 bases and J lost 1, with 13 bases in between. CDR3 bases: TGTGCCAGTATTGCCGGGGGGGAGAACACTGAAGCTTTCTTT. Protein product: CASIAGGENTEAFF.